This TCR beta chain was captured in a study of blood T cell repertoires in COVID-19. On the study more broadly: Sites across the United States, Italy and Spain contributed samples from acute and convalescent COVID-19. In each case, the material was cDNA or gDNA derived from T cells, B-cell-depleted T cells, or PBMCs.

The CDR3 covers 17 residues. Unmatched junction bases numbered 7, after V lost 0 bases and J lost 2 bases. Germline V CDR1 and CDR2: LGHNA, YNFKEQ. In the authors' methods: The authors estimated nucleated cell counts from reference gene primer amplification. Assay: immunoSEQ multiplex PCR; the TCRdb copy retains only in-frame clones and omits some. V and J calls and clone size are those listed in that table; D and trimming were worked out from the DNA. The data show under 85,000 clones, around nine tenths seen once. The sequence was obtained from a man aged 65 to 79 with active or convalescent COVID-19. The V gene is TRBV4-2, the J gene TRBJ2-3; TRBD1 aligns across 8 bases. The sample comprised peripheral blood. This CDR3 is CASSQDMGTGYTDTQYF. CDR3 nucleotides: TGTGCCAGCAGCCAAGATATGGGGACAGGATACACAGATACGCAGTATTTT.